A single sample gave rise to the 9 T cell receptor beta chains below, sequenced in a study of T-cell reconstitution after alpha-beta-depleted transplantation in children. Construction of the TCRbeta library involved unique molecular identifiers. MiXCR, run by TCRdb on the PCR reads, gives a single entry per CDR3 protein. The sample consists of 70,000 to 95,000 distinct CDR3 sequences, roughly a sixth of them appearing once. The sample was PBMCs, mostly from graft donor cells, taken 180 days after TCRalphabeta/CD19-depleted stem cell transplant. All receptors derive from a male patient aged 2-15 years who had a stem cell transplant for acute lymphoblastic leukemia, so the T cells may come from the graft donor.

The table lists this clonotype with a few counts. The V gene is TRBV12-3 or TRBV12-4, the J gene TRBJ1-5, with D maybe TRBD1 (5 bases). Trimming left V 1 base short and J 6 bases short, with 7 bases between. This CDR3 contains 13 residues. The CDR3 region has the DNA TGTGCCAGCAGTTTAGGGGGGGGTCAGCCCCAGCATTTT. Translation gives CASSLGGGQPQHF.

This clonotype has just a few counts. The gene calls are TRBV25-1 and TRBJ1-1; D gene ambiguous. This CDR3 comprises 13 residues. The germline CDR1 and CDR2 sequences are MGHDK and SYGVNS. V shed 10 bases and J shed 3 bases, with 15 bases lying between them. CDR3 amino acids: CATAGPSYTEAFF. In DNA form, the CDR3 reads TGTGCCACCGCCGGGCCAAGCTACACTGAAGCTTTCTTT.

This clonotype occurred a few times. The chain uses TRBV29-1 and TRBJ1-1; D is possibly TRBD1 (5 bases). Deletions cut 6 bases from V and 1 base from J, with 12 bases between. Looked up from germline, CDR1 is SQVTM and CDR2 is ANQGSEA. The CDR3 covers 13 residues. The CDR3 loop is CSVLGGRNTEAFF. The CDR3 bases are TGCAGCGTCCTGGGGGGGAGGAACACTGAAGCTTTCTTT.

The chain is built from TRBV20-1 and TRBJ2-2, with 7 bases that match TRBD1. The V gene's germline CDR1 is DFQATT and CDR2 SNEGSKA (reference sequence). The CDR3 extends over 14 amino acids. Germline trimming cut 7 bases from V and 0 bases from J; bases unmatched to any gene: 5. CDR3 nucleotides: TGCAGTGTCCCGGACAGGACGAACACCGGGGAGCTGTTTTTT. Translated: CSVPDRTNTGELFF.

This chain uses TRBV21-1 with TRBJ2-1; the DNA was not compared with TRBD1, the D call given in the table. TRBV21-1 is flagged as a pseudogene. This CDR3 is 15 amino acids long. The CDR3 sequence is CASSKAGGPSNEQFF. The CDR3 nucleotides are TGTGCCAGCAGCAAAGCGGGGGGGCCTTCAAATGAGCAGTTCTTC.

This clonotype was counted ten times or more. The rearrangement uses TRBV5-5 and TRBJ2-7; 7 bases fit TRBD2. V lost 0 bases and J lost 3; bases outside the gene matches: 0. Germline V gene lookup returns CDR1 SGHKS and CDR2 YYEKEE (reference sequence). The CDR3 spans 13 residues. CDR3 in amino acids: CASSLVAGYEQYF. The CDR3 region has the DNA TGTGCCAGCAGCTTGGTAGCGGGCTACGAGCAGTACTTC. Full variable domain (remainder filled in from reference TRBV5-5 and TRBJ2-7): DAGVTQSPTHLIKTRGQQVTLRCSPISGHKSVSWYQQVLGQGPQFIFQYYEKEERGRGNFPDRFSARQFPNYSSELNVNALLLGDSALYLCASSLVAGYEQYFGPGTRLTVT.

The rearrangement links TRBV4-3 to TRBJ2-2; D ambiguous. Germline values: CDR1 LGHNA, CDR2 YSLEER. The CDR3 is 13 amino acids. V lost 2 bases to trimming and J lost 3 bases, with 4 bases between them. CDR3 sequence (DNA): TGCGCCAGCAGCCAAATCGACACCGGGGAGCTGTTTTTT. Protein product: CASSQIDTGELFF.

The chain uses TRBV12-5 and TRBJ2-1; possibly TRBD2 for D (5 bases). Deletions cut 0 bases from V and 2 bases from J, with 8 bases between. From germline, CDR1 is LGHNT and CDR2 FRNRAP. CDR3 length: 15 residues. CDR3 sequence (DNA): TGTGCTAGTGGTTTGGTAAGGGAGACCTACAATGAGCAGTTCTTC. Amino acids: CASGLVRETYNEQFF.

This sequence joins TRBV7-9 and TRBJ2-2, with 10 positions matching TRBD1. This CDR3 comprises 14 residues. V trimming: 5 bases; J trimming: 7 bases; junction bases outside the gene matches: 4. Germline-derived CDR1 and CDR2 are SEHNR and FQNEAQ (reference sequence). DNA for the CDR3: TGTGCCAGCAGCAGGGGACAGGGGAACGGGGAGCTGTTTTTT. Its translation: CASSRGQGNGELFF.